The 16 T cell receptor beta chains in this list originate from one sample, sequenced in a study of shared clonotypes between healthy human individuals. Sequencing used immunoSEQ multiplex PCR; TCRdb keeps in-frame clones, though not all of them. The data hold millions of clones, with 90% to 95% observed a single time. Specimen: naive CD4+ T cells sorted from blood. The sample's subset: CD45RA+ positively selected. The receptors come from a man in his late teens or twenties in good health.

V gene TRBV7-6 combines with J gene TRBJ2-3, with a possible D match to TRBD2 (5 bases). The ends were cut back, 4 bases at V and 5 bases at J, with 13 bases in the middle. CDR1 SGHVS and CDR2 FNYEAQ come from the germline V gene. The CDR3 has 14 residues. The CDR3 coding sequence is TGTGCCAGCAGCTCCCGCAGCGAGGGAGATACGCAGTATTTT. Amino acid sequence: CASSSRSEGDTQYF.

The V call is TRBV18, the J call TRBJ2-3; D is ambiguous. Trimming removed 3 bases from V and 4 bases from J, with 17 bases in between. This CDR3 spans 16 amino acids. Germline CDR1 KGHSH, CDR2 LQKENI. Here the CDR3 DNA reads TGTGCCAGCTCACCCATGACCCAATCCGTGGCAGATACGCAGTATTTT. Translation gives CASSPMTQSVADTQYF.

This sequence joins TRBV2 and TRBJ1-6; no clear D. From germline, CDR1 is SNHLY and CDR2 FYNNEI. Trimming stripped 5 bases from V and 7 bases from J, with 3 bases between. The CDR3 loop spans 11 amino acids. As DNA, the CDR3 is TGTGCCAGCAGTCGGAATTCACCCCTCCACTTT. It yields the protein CASSRNSPLHF.

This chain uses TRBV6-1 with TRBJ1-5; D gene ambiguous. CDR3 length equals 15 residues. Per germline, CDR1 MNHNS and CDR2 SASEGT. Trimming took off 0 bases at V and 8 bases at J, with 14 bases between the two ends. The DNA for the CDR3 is TGTGCCAGCAGTGAAGCGCTAGTAGGAAGGGAGCCCCAGCATTTT. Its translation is CASSEALVGREPQHF.

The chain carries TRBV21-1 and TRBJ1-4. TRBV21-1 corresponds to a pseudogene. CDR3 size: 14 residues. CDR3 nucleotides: TGTGCCAGCACCAAGTGGGGGTCAAATGAAAAACTGTTTTTT. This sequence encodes CASTKWGSNEKLFF.

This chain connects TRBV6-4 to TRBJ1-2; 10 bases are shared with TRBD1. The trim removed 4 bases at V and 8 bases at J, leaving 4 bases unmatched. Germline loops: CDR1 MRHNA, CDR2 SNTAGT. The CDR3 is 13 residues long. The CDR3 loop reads CASSAVTGGGYTF. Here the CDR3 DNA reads TGTGCCAGCAGTGCAGTGACAGGGGGCGGCTACACCTTC.

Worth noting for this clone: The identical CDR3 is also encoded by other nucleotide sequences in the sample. The CDR3 nucleotides are TGTGCCAGTAGTATAGGACAGACAAATCAGCCCCAGCATTTT. Residues: CASSIGQTNQPQHF. The rearrangement uses TRBV19 and TRBJ1-5, with D possibly being TRBD1 (5 bases). CDR1 LNHDA and CDR2 SQIVND come from the germline V gene (reference sequence). The CDR3 loop spans 14 amino acids. V dropped 1 base and J dropped 4 bases, with 8 bases sitting between them.

The CDR3 reads CASSLAGRTYEQYF. The CDR3 coding sequence is TGTGCCAGCAGCCTAGCGGGCCGAACCTACGAGCAGTACTTC. The chain employs TRBV5-4 and TRBJ2-7, with 8 positions matching TRBD2. The length of the CDR3 is 14 residues. The germline gives CDR1 SGHNT, CDR2 YYREEE (reference sequence). V gave up 4 bases and J gave up 2 bases; unmatched junction bases: 5.

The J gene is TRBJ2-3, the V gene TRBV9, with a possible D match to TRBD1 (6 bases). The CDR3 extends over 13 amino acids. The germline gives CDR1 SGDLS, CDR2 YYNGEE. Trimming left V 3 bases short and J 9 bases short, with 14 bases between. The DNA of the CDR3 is TGTGCCAGCAGCGCCGGTCACAGGGAAACGCAGTATTTT. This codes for CASSAGHRETQYF.

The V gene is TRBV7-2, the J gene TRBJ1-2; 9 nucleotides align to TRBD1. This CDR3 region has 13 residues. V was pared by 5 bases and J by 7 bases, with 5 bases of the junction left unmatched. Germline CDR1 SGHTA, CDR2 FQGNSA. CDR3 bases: TGTGCCAGCAGCCCTGGGACAGGGAGTGGCTACACCTTC. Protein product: CASSPGTGSGYTF.

The CDR3 reads CASSEGNGGGTYSYNEQFF. The CDR3 DNA sequence: TGTGCCAGCAGTGAGGGGAATGGCGGGGGGACCTACTCCTACAATGAGCAGTTCTTC. This chain links TRBV6-4 with TRBJ2-1; 8 bases agree with TRBD2. CDR3 size: 19 residues. CDR1 is MRHNA, CDR2 SNTAGT, per germline. With V trimmed by 3 bases and J by 0 bases, 13 bases remained unmatched.

The CDR3 nucleotides read TGTGCCAGCAGTCCGATCGGGACTAGCGGGAGGCTTGAGCAGTACTTC. This sequence encodes CASSPIGTSGRLEQYF. V is TRBV6-6 and J is TRBJ2-7; 15 nucleotides line up with TRBD2. V shed 5 bases and J 7 bases; nucleotides not matched to a gene: 9. Germline loops: CDR1 MNHNY, CDR2 SVGAGI (reference sequence). The CDR3 consists of 16 residues.

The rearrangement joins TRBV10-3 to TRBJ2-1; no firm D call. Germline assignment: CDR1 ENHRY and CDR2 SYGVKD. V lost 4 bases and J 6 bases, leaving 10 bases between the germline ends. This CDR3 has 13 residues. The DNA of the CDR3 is TGTGCCATCAGTGGCGAGTCCCTCAATGAGCAGTTCTTC. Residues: CAISGESLNEQFF.

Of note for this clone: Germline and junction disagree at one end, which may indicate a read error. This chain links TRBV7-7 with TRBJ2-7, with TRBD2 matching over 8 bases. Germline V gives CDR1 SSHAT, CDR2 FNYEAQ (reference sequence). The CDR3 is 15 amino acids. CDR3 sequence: CASSLQRGGSYEQYF. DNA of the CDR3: TGTGCTAGCAGCTTACAACGGGGGGGCTCCTACGAGCAGTACTTC. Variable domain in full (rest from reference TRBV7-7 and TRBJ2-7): GAGVSQSPRYKVTKRGQDVTLRCDPISSHATLYWYQQALGQGPEFLTYFNYEAQPDKSGLPSDRFSAERPEGSISTLTIQRTEQRDSAMYRCASSLQRGGSYEQYFGPGTRLTVT.

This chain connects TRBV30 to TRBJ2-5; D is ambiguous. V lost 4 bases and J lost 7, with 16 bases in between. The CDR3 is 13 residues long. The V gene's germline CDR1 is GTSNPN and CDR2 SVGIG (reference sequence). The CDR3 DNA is TGTGCCTGGAAAGGTCCAGGCCGGTGGACCCAGTACTTC. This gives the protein CAWKGPGRWTQYF.

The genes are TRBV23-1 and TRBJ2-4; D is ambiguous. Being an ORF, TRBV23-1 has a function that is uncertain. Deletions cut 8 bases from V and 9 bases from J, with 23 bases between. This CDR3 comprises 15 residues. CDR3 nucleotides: TGCGCCAGCTGCTTCGGACGGAGATATCAGAGCATTCAGTACTTC. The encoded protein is CASCFGRRYQSIQYF.